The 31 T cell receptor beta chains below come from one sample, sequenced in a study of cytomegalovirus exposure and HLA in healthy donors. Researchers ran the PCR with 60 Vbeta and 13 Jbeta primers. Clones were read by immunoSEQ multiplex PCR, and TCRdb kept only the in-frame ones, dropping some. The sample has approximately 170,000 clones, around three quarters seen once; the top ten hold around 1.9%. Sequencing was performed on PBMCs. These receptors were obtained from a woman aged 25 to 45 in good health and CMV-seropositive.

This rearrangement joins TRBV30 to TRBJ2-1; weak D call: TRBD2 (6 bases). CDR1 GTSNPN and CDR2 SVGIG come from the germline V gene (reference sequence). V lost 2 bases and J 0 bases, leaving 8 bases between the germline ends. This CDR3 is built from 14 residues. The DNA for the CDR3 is TGTGCCTGGAGTCTGGGGGGCTCCTACAATGAGCAGTTCTTC. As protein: CAWSLGGSYNEQFF.

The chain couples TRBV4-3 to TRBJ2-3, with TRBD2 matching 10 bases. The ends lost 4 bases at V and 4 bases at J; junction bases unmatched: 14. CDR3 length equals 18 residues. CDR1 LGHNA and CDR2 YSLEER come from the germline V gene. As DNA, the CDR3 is TGCGCCAGCAGCCCGCAAGGGCTGAGCGGGGGGGCGCCAGATACGCAGTATTTT. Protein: CASSPQGLSGGAPDTQYF.

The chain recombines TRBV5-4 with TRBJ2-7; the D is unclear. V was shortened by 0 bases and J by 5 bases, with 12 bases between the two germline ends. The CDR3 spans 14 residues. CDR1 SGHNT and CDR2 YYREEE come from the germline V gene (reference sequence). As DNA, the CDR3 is TGTGCCAGCAGCTTGGTCTCGGTGAAAAACGAGCAGTACTTC. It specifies CASSLVSVKNEQYF.

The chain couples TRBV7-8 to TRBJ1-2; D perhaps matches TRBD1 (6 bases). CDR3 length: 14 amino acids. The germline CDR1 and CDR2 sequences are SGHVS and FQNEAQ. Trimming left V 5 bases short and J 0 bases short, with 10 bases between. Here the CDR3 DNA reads TGTGCCAGCAGCCGACAGGTTACTAACTATGGCTACACCTTC. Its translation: CASSRQVTNYGYTF.

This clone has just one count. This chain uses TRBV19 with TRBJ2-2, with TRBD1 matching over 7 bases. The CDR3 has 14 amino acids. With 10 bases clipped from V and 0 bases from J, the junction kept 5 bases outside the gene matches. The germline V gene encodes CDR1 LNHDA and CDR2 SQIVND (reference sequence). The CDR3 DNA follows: TGTGCCACTCAGGACAGGCCGAACACCGGGGAGCTGTTTTTT. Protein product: CATQDRPNTGELFF.

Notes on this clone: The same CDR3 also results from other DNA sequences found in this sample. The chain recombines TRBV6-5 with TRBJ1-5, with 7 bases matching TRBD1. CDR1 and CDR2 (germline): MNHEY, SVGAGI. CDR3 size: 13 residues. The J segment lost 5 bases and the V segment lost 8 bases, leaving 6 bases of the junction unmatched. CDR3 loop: CASRRDRDQPQHF. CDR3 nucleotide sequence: TGTGCCAGCCGACGCGACAGGGATCAGCCCCAGCATTTT.

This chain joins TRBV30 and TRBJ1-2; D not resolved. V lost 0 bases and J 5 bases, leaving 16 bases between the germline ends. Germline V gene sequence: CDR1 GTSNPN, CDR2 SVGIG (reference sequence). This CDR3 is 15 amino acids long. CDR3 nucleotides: TGTGCCTGGAGTGTACTAAGGAGGCCAACTTATGGCTACACCTTC. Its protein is CAWSVLRRPTYGYTF.

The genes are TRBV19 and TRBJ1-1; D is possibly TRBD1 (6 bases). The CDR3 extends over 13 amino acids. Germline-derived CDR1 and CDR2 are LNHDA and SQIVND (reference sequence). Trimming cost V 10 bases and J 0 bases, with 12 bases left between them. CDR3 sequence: CATRDTVNTEAFF. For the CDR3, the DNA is TGTGCCACCCGGGACACCGTGAACACTGAAGCTTTCTTT.

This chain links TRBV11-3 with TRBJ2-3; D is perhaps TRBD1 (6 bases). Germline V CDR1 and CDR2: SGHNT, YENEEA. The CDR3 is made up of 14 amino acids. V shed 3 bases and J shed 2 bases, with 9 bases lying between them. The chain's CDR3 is CASSLTGPTDTQYF. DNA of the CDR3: TGTGCCAGCAGCTTGACAGGACCCACAGATACGCAGTATTTT.

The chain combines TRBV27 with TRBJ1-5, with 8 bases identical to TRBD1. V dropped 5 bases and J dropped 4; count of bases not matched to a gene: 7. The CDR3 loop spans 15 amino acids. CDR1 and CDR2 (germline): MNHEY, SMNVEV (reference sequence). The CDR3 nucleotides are TGTGCCAGCAGTCCCAGGGGGCTAGAGAATCAGCCCCAGCATTTT. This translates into CASSPRGLENQPQHF.

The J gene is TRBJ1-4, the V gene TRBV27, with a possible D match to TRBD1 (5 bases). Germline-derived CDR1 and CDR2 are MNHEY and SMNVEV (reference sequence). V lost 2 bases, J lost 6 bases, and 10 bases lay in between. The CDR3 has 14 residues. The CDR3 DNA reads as TGTGCCAGCAGTTTAGCAGGGAAGGATGAAAAACTGTTTTTT. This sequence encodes CASSLAGKDEKLFF.

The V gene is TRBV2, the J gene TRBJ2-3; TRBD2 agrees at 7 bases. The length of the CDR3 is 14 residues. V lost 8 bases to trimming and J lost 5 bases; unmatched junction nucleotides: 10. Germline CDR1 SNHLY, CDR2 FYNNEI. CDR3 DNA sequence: TGTGCCAGCCAGTCTGCGGGAGTTGTAGATACGCAGTATTTT. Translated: CASQSAGVVDTQYF.

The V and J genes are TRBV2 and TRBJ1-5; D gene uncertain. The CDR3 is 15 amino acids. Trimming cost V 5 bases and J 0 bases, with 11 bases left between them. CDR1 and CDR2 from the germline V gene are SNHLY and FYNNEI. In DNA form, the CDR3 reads TGTGCCAGCAGTAAGGAGTTCGGTAGCAATCAGCCCCAGCATTTT. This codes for CASSKEFGSNQPQHF.

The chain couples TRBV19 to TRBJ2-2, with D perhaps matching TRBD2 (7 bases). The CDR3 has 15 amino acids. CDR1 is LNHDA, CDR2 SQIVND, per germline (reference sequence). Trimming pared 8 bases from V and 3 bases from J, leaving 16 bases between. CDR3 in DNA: TGTGCCAGTTCCCTGGGGGGGGGCGACACCGGGGAGCTGTTTTTT. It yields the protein CASSLGGGDTGELFF.

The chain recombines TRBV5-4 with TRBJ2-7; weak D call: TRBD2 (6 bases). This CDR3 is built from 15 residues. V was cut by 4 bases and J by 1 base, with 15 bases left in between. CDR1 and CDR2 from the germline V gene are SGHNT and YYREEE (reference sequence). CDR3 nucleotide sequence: TGTGCCAGCAGCCGTAGCGGAGGGAGGTCCTACGAGCAGTACTTC. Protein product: CASSRSGGRSYEQYF. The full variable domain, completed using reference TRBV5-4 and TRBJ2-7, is ETGVTQSPTHLIKTRGQQVTLRCSSQSGHNTVSWYQQALGQGPQFIFQYYREEENGRGNFPPRFSGLQFPNYSSELNVNALELDDSALYLCASSRSGGRSYEQYFGPGTRLTVT.

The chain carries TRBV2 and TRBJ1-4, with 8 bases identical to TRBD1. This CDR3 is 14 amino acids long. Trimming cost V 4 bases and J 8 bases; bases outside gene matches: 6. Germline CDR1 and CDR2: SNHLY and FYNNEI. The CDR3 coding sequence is TGTGCCAGCAGTGTCGACAGGGGCGGCGAAAAACTGTTTTTT. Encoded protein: CASSVDRGGEKLFF.

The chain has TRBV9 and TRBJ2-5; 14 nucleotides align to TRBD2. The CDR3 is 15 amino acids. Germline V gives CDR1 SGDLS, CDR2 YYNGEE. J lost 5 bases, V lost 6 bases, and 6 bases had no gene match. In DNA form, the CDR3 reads TGTGCCAGCACCAAGGGGACTAGCGGGGGTGAGACCCAGTACTTC. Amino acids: CASTKGTSGGETQYF.

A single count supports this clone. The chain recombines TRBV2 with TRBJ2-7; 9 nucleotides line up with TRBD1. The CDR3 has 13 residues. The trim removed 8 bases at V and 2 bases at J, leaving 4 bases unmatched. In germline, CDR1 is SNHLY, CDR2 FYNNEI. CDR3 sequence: CASEDRGPYEQYF. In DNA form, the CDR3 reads TGTGCCAGCGAGGACAGGGGCCCCTACGAGCAGTACTTC.

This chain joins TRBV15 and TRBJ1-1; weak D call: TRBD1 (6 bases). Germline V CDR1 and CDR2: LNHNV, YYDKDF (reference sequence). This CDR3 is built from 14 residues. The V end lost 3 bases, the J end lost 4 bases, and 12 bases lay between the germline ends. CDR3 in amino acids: CATSRGNRVTEAFF. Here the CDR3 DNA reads TGTGCCACCAGCAGGGGGAACAGGGTCACTGAAGCTTTCTTT.

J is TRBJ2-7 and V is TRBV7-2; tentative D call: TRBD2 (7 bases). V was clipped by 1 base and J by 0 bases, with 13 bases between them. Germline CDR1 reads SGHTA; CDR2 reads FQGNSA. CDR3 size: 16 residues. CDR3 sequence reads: CASSLVGGGGSYEQYF. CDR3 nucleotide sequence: TGTGCCAGCAGCTTAGTTGGGGGAGGGGGCTCCTACGAGCAGTACTTC.

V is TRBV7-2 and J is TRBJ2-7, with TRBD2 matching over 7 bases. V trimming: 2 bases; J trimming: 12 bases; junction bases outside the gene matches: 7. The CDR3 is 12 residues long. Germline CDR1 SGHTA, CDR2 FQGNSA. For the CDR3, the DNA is TGTGCCAGCAGCTTATGGGAGGGCTGGCCGTACTTC. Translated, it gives CASSLWEGWPYF.

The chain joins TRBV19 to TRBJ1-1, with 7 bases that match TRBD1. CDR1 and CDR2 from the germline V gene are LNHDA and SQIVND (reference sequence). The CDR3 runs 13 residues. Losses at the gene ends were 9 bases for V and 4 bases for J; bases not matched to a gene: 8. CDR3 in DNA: TGTGCCAGCCGGGACAGCTTCGGCACTGAAGCTTTCTTT. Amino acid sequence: CASRDSFGTEAFF.

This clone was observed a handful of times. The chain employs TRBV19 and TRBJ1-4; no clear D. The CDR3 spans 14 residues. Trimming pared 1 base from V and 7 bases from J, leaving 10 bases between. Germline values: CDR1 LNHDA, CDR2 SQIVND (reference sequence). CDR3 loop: CASSIGGPGEKLFF. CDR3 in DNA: TGTGCCAGTAGTATAGGAGGTCCTGGTGAAAAACTGTTTTTT.

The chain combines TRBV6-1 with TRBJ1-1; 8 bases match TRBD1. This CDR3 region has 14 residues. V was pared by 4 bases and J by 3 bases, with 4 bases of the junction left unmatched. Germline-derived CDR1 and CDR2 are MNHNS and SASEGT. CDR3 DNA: TGTGCCAGCAGTGCGGGACAGGCTTACACTGAAGCTTTCTTT. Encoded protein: CASSAGQAYTEAFF.

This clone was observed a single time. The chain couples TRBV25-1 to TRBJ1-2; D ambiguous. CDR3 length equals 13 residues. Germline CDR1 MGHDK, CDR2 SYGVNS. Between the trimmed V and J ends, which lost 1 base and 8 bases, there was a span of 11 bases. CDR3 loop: CASSESWQRGYTF. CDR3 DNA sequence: TGTGCCAGCAGTGAATCGTGGCAGCGGGGCTACACCTTC.

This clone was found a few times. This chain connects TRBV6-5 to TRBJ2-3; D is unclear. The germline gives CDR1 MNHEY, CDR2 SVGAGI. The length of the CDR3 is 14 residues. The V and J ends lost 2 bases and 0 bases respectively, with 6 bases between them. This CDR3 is CASSYPSSTDTQYF. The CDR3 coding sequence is TGTGCCAGCAGTTACCCCTCCAGCACAGATACGCAGTATTTT.

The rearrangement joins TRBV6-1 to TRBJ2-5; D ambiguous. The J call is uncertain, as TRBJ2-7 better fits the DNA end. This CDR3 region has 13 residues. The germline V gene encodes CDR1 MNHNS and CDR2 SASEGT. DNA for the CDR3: TGTGCCAGCAGTGAGAGAACTGACTACGAGCAGTACTTC. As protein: CASSERTDYEQYF.

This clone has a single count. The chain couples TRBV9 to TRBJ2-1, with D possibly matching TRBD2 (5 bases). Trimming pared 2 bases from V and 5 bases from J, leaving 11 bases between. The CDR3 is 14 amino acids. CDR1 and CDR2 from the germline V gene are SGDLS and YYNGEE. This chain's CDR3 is CASSVEGTHNEQFF. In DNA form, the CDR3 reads TGTGCCAGCAGCGTCGAGGGAACTCACAATGAGCAGTTCTTC.

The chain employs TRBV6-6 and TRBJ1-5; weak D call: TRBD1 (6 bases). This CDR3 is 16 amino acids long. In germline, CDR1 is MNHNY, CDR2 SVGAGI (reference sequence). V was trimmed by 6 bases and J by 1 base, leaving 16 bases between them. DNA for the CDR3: TGTGCCAGCAGACTAACCTCGACAGGAAGCAATCAGCCCCAGCATTTT. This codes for CASRLTSTGSNQPQHF.

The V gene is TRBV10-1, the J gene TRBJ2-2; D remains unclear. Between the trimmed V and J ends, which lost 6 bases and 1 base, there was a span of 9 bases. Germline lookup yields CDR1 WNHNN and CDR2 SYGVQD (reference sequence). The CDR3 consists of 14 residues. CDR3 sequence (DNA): TGCGCCAGCAGGGCCTTGGTGAACACCGGGGAGCTGTTTTTT. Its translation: CASRALVNTGELFF.

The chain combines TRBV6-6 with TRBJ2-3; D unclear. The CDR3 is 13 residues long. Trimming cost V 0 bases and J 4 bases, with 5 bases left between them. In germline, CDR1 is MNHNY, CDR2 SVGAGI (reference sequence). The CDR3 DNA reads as TGTGCCAGCAGTTACTCAAGCGCAGATACGCAGTATTTT. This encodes CASSYSSADTQYF.